This is a list of T cell receptor beta chains from one sample in a study of Ad26.COV2.S vaccination and SARS-CoV-2 variants. Libraries were prepared by immunoSEQ multiplex PCR; TCRdb keeps only in-frame clonotypes and omits some of them. The table shows some 390,000 clones, with 75% to 90% occurring only once. Sequenced material: peripheral blood, taken in a trial of Ad26.COV2.S vaccine versus placebo. These receptors all come from a person aged 18-65 years who received the Ad26.COV2.S COVID-19 vaccine or a placebo. Both conserved end residues are trimmed from each CDR3. The order of the fields is V gene, J gene, D gene, CDR3 protein. The D gene is left open where the match is weak.

TRBV11-3	TRBJ1-1	TRBD1	ASSFGTGNSEAF
TRBV7-2	TRBJ1-1	-	ASSSPRGADTEAF
TRBV5-4	TRBJ2-5	TRBD2	ASSLVGGTETQY
TRBV4-1	TRBJ1-5	TRBD1	ASSQGGTGSAQPQH
TRBV5-1	TRBJ1-2	TRBD1	ASSPGGQAFGYT
TRBV24-1	TRBJ2-5	TRBD2	ATSDIFSGEETQY
TRBV7-2	TRBJ2-5	-	ASSSGAETQY
TRBV4-1	TRBJ2-7	TRBD1	ASSQDPDRGRWQY
TRBV12-5	TRBJ1-1	-	ASGSEINTEAF
TRBV5-1	TRBJ2-3	-	ASSPARAVSTDTQY
TRBV28	TRBJ1-4	-	ATIRVVGENEKLF
TRBV7-6	TRBJ1-2	-	ASSLGGIANYGYT
TRBV28	TRBJ1-2	-	ASSPDASGYGYT
TRBV7-8	TRBJ1-2	TRBD1	ASSPDREGGYT
TRBV7-9	TRBJ1-1	-	ASSLGQYNTEAF
TRBV6-2/TRBV6-3	TRBJ2-1	TRBD2	ASSPIGRELKDEQF
TRBV18	TRBJ2-1	-	ASSPPQGSGAYNEQF
TRBV28	TRBJ2-2	TRBD1	ASSLLIQGSGGELF
TRBV18	TRBJ1-1	-	ASSPPRENTEAF
TRBV30	TRBJ1-4	-	AWSVQGKGKLF
TRBV7-2	TRBJ2-7	-	ASSSSPGGLYEQY
TRBV2	TRBJ1-6	-	ASSERDKNSPLH
TRBV28	TRBJ1-2	-	ASSLNPGPYGYT
TRBV11-3	TRBJ2-7	-	ASSLGVGSYEQY
TRBV23-1	TRBJ1-5	-	ASSQSTGYDSNQPQH
TRBV6-5	TRBJ1-5	TRBD1	ASSRTGDREEAQH